The 16 T cell receptor beta chains below come from one sample, sequenced in a study of CD8 T cells in Susac syndrome. When the RNA was reverse transcribed, random hexamers were used with an input of 0.5 to 1 ug. TCRdb reprocessed the immunoSEQ multiplex PCR reads via MiXCR and lists one record per CDR3 protein. The sample carries 160,000 or so distinct CDR3 sequences, 92% recorded once. The sequenced sample consisted of CD4+ T cells from PBMCs. These receptors were collected from a human donor in good health.

J is TRBJ2-1 and V is TRBV5-1, with a possible D match to TRBD2 (6 bases). The germline V and J ends were trimmed by 4 bases and 2 bases, with 13 bases remaining between them. This CDR3 region has 15 residues. Germline V gives CDR1 SGHRS, CDR2 YFSETQ. Here the CDR3 reads CASSRGTAAYNEQFF. In DNA form, the CDR3 reads TGCGCCAGCAGCCGGGGGACGGCAGCCTACAATGAGCAGTTCTTC.

The V gene is TRBV7-2, the J gene TRBJ2-5; 13 positions agree with TRBD2. The ends lost 0 bases at V and 1 base at J; junction bases unmatched: 2. The CDR3 runs to 17 residues. Per the germline V gene, CDR1 is SGHTA and CDR2 is FQGNSA. In nucleotides, the CDR3 is TGTGCCAGCAGCTTAGCACTAGCGGGGGGGTTCCAAGAGACCCAGTACTTC. Encoded protein: CASSLALAGGFQETQYF.

The chain links TRBV7-2 to TRBJ1-5; unclear D gene. The CDR3 is made up of 15 amino acids. V was cut by 8 bases and J by 2 bases, with 16 bases left in between. From germline, CDR1 is SGHTA and CDR2 FQGNSA. The CDR3 protein is CASGRAGGGNQPQHF. The CDR3, as DNA: TGTGCCAGCGGCCGGGCGGGTGGGGGCAATCAGCCCCAGCATTTT.

This clonotype was seen more than once but under ten times. CDR3 residues: CASRENYGYTF. CDR3 DNA sequence: TGTGCCAGCAGGGAGAACTATGGCTACACCTTC. The genes are TRBV2 and TRBJ1-2; D is unresolved. Deletions cut 6 bases from V and 2 bases from J, with 4 bases between. CDR1 is SNHLY and CDR2 is FYNNEI in the germline V gene. CDR3 length equals 11 residues.

This rearrangement joins TRBV28 to TRBJ1-2; 8 bases are shared with TRBD1. This CDR3 spans 12 amino acids. CDR1 and CDR2 from the germline V gene are MDHEN and SYDVKM. J gave up 8 bases and V 5 bases, and 4 bases lay outside the gene matches. The CDR3 sequence: CASSADRGGYTF. Here the CDR3 DNA reads TGTGCCAGCAGTGCTGACAGGGGCGGCTACACCTTC.

The chain links TRBV13 to TRBJ2-3; 16 bases line up with TRBD2. Germline V gives CDR1 PRHDT, CDR2 FYEKMQ (reference sequence). The CDR3 consists of 19 residues. V lost 5 bases to trimming and J lost 5 bases; unmatched junction nucleotides: 13. CDR3 amino acids: CASSRPGTSGRADEDTQYF. CDR3 bases: TGTGCCAGCAGCCGACCCGGGACTAGCGGGAGGGCCGATGAAGATACGCAGTATTTT.

This chain connects TRBV29-1 to TRBJ2-3, with unresolved D. The V gene lost 0 bases and the J gene lost 4 bases, with 14 bases spanning the gap. Germline-derived CDR1 and CDR2 are SQVTM and ANQGSEA. The CDR3 is 15 residues long. The CDR3 reads CSVEEGHPEADTQYF. Here the CDR3 DNA reads TGCAGCGTTGAAGAGGGCCATCCCGAAGCAGATACGCAGTATTTT.

This sequence joins TRBV2 and TRBJ1-1, with no clear D. The germline CDR1 and CDR2 sequences are SNHLY and FYNNEI. The CDR3 totals 14 residues. The V gene lost 0 bases and the J gene lost 5 bases, with 10 bases spanning the gap. The CDR3 DNA is TGTGCCAGCAGTGAAGCGCTCGGAGGGACTGAAGCTTTCTTT. It encodes CASSEALGGTEAFF.

The chain has TRBV7-3 and TRBJ2-7; weak D call: TRBD2 (6 bases). Looked up from germline, CDR1 is SGHTA and CDR2 is FQGTGA. V was clipped by 1 base and J by 1 base, with 8 bases between them. The CDR3 spans 14 residues. The CDR3 loop reads CASSLMGGSYEQYF. As DNA, the CDR3 is TGTGCCAGCAGCTTAATGGGGGGTTCCTACGAGCAGTACTTC.

The chain carries TRBV30 and TRBJ2-3, with D hard to call. CDR1 GTSNPN and CDR2 SVGIG come from the germline V gene (reference sequence). The ends were cut back, 3 bases at V and 0 bases at J, with 7 bases in the middle. This CDR3 region has 13 residues. The CDR3 sequence is CAWRGLSTDTQYF. CDR3 DNA sequence: TGTGCCTGGAGGGGCCTTAGCACAGATACGCAGTATTTT.

This chain links TRBV6-2 or TRBV6-3 with TRBJ1-4; 8 bases are shared with TRBD1. CDR1 and CDR2 from the germline V gene are MNHEY and SVGEGT. Unmatched junction bases numbered 10, after V lost 2 bases and J lost 8 bases. This CDR3 is 16 amino acids long. The chain's CDR3 is CASSYIGQGATEKLFF. CDR3 coding DNA: TGTGCCAGCAGTTACATCGGGCAGGGGGCGACCGAAAAACTGTTTTTT.

The chain uses TRBV20-1 and TRBJ1-5; 10 bases line up with TRBD1. The germline V gene has CDR1 DFQATT and CDR2 SNEGSKA (reference sequence). V shed 4 bases and J 9 bases; nucleotides not matched to a gene: 15. The CDR3 runs to 16 residues. For the CDR3, the DNA is TGCAGTGCTACCTCGGGACAGGGGCCTGCGGGGGCGCCCCAGCATTTT. Encoded protein: CSATSGQGPAGAPQHF.

The chain couples TRBV6-6 to TRBJ2-4; 7 bases fit TRBD1. Per the germline V gene, CDR1 is MNHNY and CDR2 is SVGAGI (reference sequence). The V and J ends lost 2 bases and 0 bases, in that order; junction bases with no gene match: 4. The CDR3 runs to 16 residues. The CDR3 sequence is CASSYLDRLAKNIQYF. The CDR3 coding sequence is TGTGCCAGCAGTTACCTGGACAGGCTAGCCAAAAACATTCAGTACTTC.

This rearrangement joins TRBV6-2 or TRBV6-3 to TRBJ1-5; D is perhaps TRBD1 (6 bases). The CDR3 runs 15 residues. Germline values: CDR1 MNHEY, CDR2 SVGEGT. The V end was cut by 6 bases, the J end by 7 bases, with 19 bases between. In DNA form, the CDR3 reads TGTGCCAGCAGCTCAACAGGGCGGTTAAAACAGCCCCAGCATTTT. Translating gives CASSSTGRLKQPQHF.

The chain combines TRBV6-4 with TRBJ1-1; TRBD1 agrees at 8 bases. Unmatched junction bases numbered 2, after V lost 9 bases and J lost 2 bases. In germline, CDR1 is MRHNA, CDR2 SNTAGT. This CDR3 is built from 12 residues. The CDR3 sequence is CARGTGNTEAFF. The CDR3 DNA follows: TGTGCCAGGGGGACAGGAAACACTGAAGCTTTCTTT.

The chain is built from TRBV20-1 and TRBJ2-1; 8 nucleotides line up with TRBD2. CDR1 and CDR2 (germline): DFQATT, SNEGSKA (reference sequence). There are 12 residues in the CDR3. J was trimmed by 5 bases and V by 3 bases; bases with no gene match: 0. The CDR3 region has the DNA TGCAGTGCTAGCGGGAGGGACAATGAGCAGTTCTTC. It specifies CSASGRDNEQFF.